These 25 T cell receptor beta chains were sequenced from one sample in a study of T cells in Graves' hyperthyroidism and ophthalmopathy. Amplification targeted TCR beta CDR3 regions from RNA transcripts. RT-PCR in the first round (using the HTBI primer set) targeted the TCR CDR3. Each CDR3 protein gets one entry after TCRdb re-called the multiplex PCR reads with MiXCR. Of approximately 690,000 distinct CDR3 sequences in the sample, 20% were seen once. The sample comprised blood. The receptors stem from a man aged 30 to 45 with Graves' ophthalmopathy.

V and J are TRBV12-3 or TRBV12-4 and TRBJ1-4, with TRBD1 identical over 7 bases. V dropped 3 bases and J dropped 12; count of bases not matched to a gene: 4. This CDR3 region has 12 residues. The CDR3 region is CASSFKGAELFF. Here the CDR3 DNA reads TGTGCCAGCAGTTTTAAGGGGGCAGAACTGTTTTTT.

This clonotype was counted a few times. This chain links TRBV5-6 with TRBJ2-3; no reliable D call. Germline-derived CDR1 and CDR2 are SGHDT and YYEEEE. V was trimmed by 2 bases and J by 4 bases, leaving 8 bases between them. The CDR3 loop spans 13 amino acids. The CDR3 reads CASSFDVADTQYF. The CDR3 nucleotides read TGTGCCAGCAGCTTTGATGTCGCAGATACGCAGTATTTT.

The chain is built from TRBV7-9 and TRBJ2-2, with D perhaps given as TRBD1 or TRBD2 (5 bases each). Trimming took 5 bases from V and 2 from J, leaving 15 bases between them. CDR3 size: 16 residues. The V gene's germline CDR1 is SEHNR and CDR2 FQNEAQ (reference sequence). Here the CDR3 reads CASSHVGRHNTGELFF. The CDR3 coding sequence is TGTGCCAGCAGCCACGTGGGACGGCATAACACCGGGGAGCTGTTTTTT.

This clonotype was seen many times. This sequence joins TRBV12-3 or TRBV12-4 and TRBJ2-7; D may match TRBD1 or TRBD2 (6 bases each). Trimming shortened V by 4 bases and J by 3 bases, and 19 bases separated the two germline ends. The CDR3 totals 16 residues. The CDR3 region is CASSSVLRGRDYEQYF. For the CDR3, the DNA is TGTGCCAGCAGTTCAGTCCTCCGGGGGCGAGACTACGAGCAGTACTTC.

CDR3 sequence reads: CSARLAGHFNEQFF. The CDR3 nucleotides are TGCAGTGCTAGACTAGCGGGGCACTTCAATGAGCAGTTCTTC. The rearrangement joins TRBV20-1 to TRBJ2-1; TRBD2 matches 9 bases. Germline-derived CDR1 and CDR2 are DFQATT and SNEGSKA (reference sequence). CDR3 length: 14 amino acids. J gave up 6 bases and V 2 bases, and 5 bases lay outside the gene matches.

This clonotype has at least ten counts. The V gene is TRBV2, the J gene TRBJ1-3; D is ambiguous. V dropped 6 bases and J dropped 0 bases, with 15 bases sitting between them. Per the germline V gene, CDR1 is SNHLY and CDR2 is FYNNEI. This CDR3 is built from 16 residues. The CDR3 loop reads CASSPTWLNSGNTIYF. As DNA, the CDR3 is TGTGCCAGCAGCCCAACCTGGCTGAACTCTGGAAACACCATATATTTT.

This sequence joins TRBV6-1 and TRBJ2-6, with 9 bases matching TRBD2. CDR1 is MNHNS and CDR2 is SASEGT in the germline V gene. The CDR3 sequence is 18 residues long. V shed 6 bases and J 4 bases; nucleotides not matched to a gene: 13. CDR3 sequence reads: CASRPMVAGGLGANVLTF. The CDR3 DNA follows: TGTGCCAGCAGGCCGATGGTGGCGGGAGGGTTAGGGGCCAACGTCCTGACTTTC.

This clonotype was seen more than once but under ten times. This chain joins TRBV4-3 and TRBJ2-3; TRBD2 matches at 7 bases. V gave up 4 bases and J gave up 4 bases; unmatched junction bases: 8. Germline V lookup: CDR1 LGHNA, CDR2 YSLEER. The CDR3 has 15 residues. This CDR3 reads CASSRGAGVSDTQYF. In DNA, the CDR3 is TGCGCCAGCAGCCGCGGCGCGGGAGTGTCAGATACGCAGTATTTT.

The chain recombines TRBV7-9 with TRBJ2-3; D gene uncertain. CDR3 size: 14 residues. The germline CDR1 and CDR2 sequences are SEHNR and FQNEAQ (reference sequence). V was clipped by 0 bases and J by 2 bases, with 6 bases between them. This CDR3 is CASSLASDTDTQYF. In DNA, the CDR3 is TGTGCCAGCAGCTTAGCATCAGACACAGATACGCAGTATTTT.

This clonotype was observed a handful of times. The chain links TRBV28 to TRBJ2-5, with D uncertain. V was cut by 8 bases and J by 5 bases, with 6 bases left in between. Germline CDR1 is MDHEN and CDR2 is SYDVKM. CDR3 size: 10 residues. The CDR3 is CASGMETQYF. The CDR3 DNA reads as TGTGCCAGCGGGATGGAGACCCAGTACTTC.

This clonotype was detected a few times. This chain connects TRBV30 to TRBJ2-7; 8 bases agree with TRBD2. This CDR3 region has 13 residues. Germline trimming cut 0 bases from V and 5 bases from J; bases unmatched to any gene: 3. From germline, CDR1 is GTSNPN and CDR2 SVGIG (reference sequence). This chain's CDR3 is CAWSVTSGDEQYF. As DNA, the CDR3 is TGTGCCTGGAGTGTAACTAGCGGTGACGAGCAGTACTTC.

This clonotype was observed a few times. The chain carries TRBV20-1 and TRBJ2-5, with TRBD2 matching 16 bases. Germline CDR1 DFQATT, CDR2 SNEGSKA (reference sequence). The length of the CDR3 is 15 residues. Trimming cost V 3 bases and J 3 bases; bases outside gene matches: 1. DNA of the CDR3: TGCAGTGCTAGCGGGACTAGCGGGAGGGAAGAGACCCAGTACTTC. Translated, it gives CSASGTSGREETQYF.

Ten or more counts support this clonotype. The chain links TRBV30 to TRBJ2-5, with D hard to call. This CDR3 is built from 14 residues. V lost 4 bases to trimming and J lost 7 bases, with 19 bases between them. Germline V gene sequence: CDR1 GTSNPN, CDR2 SVGIG (reference sequence). CDR3 loop: CAWMVLGTPATQYF. CDR3 DNA: TGTGCCTGGATGGTTTTGGGCACACCAGCGACCCAGTACTTC.

This clonotype was observed a handful of times. This chain links TRBV7-3 with TRBJ2-1, with D perhaps matching TRBD2 (6 bases). The ends were cut back, 5 bases at V and 5 bases at J, with 10 bases in the middle. This CDR3 comprises 13 residues. Looked up from germline, CDR1 is SGHTA and CDR2 is FQGTGA. The CDR3 coding sequence is TGTGCCAGCAGCGCGTTAGCGGACAATGAGCAGTTCTTC. Encoded protein: CASSALADNEQFF.

This rearrangement joins TRBV6-1 to TRBJ1-1; TRBD1 might be the D (5 bases). The CDR3 sequence is 14 residues long. V was cut by 6 bases and J by 0 bases, with 11 bases left in between. Germline V CDR1 and CDR2: MNHNS, SASEGT. The CDR3 spells CASRAGRMNTEAFF. CDR3 in DNA: TGTGCCAGCAGAGCGGGACGGATGAACACTGAAGCTTTCTTT.

This clonotype showed up just a few times. This chain's CDR3 is CASIPSIGGSYEQYF. The DNA of the CDR3 is TGTGCCAGCATTCCTAGCATCGGCGGTAGCTACGAGCAGTACTTC. The chain is built from TRBV28 and TRBJ2-7, with D perhaps matching TRBD2 (5 bases). Per the germline V gene, CDR1 is MDHEN and CDR2 is SYDVKM. This CDR3 region has 15 residues. Trimming removed 7 bases from V and 3 bases from J, with 19 bases in between. Drawing the rest from reference TRBV28 and TRBJ2-7, the complete variable domain is DVKVTQSSRYLVKRTGEKVFLECVQDMDHENMFWYRQDPGLGLRLIYFSYDVKMKEKGDIPEGYSVSREKKERFSLILESASTNQTSMYLCASIPSIGGSYEQYFGPGTRLTVT.

Written as DNA, the CDR3 is TGTGCCAGCACGGCGAGTTACATGAACACTGAAGCTTTCTTT. Translating gives CASTASYMNTEAFF. The chain carries TRBV2 and TRBJ1-1; unclear D gene. V lost 7 bases, J lost 0 bases, and 12 bases lay in between. The length of the CDR3 is 14 residues. CDR1 is SNHLY, CDR2 FYNNEI, per germline.

The sample holds a few counts of this clonotype. The chain joins TRBV29-1 to TRBJ2-7; 7 bases align to TRBD1. Germline V gene sequence: CDR1 SQVTM, CDR2 ANQGSEA. V dropped 3 bases and J dropped 8; count of bases not matched to a gene: 7. This CDR3 is 12 amino acids long. The CDR3 here is CSVEWDRNKQYF. The CDR3, as DNA: TGCAGCGTTGAGTGGGACAGAAACAAGCAGTACTTC.

The rearrangement links TRBV10-3 to TRBJ2-7; 8 nucleotides match TRBD2. V trimming: 3 bases; J trimming: 5 bases; junction bases outside the gene matches: 3. Germline V gene data show CDR1 as ENHRY and CDR2 as SYGVKD. The CDR3 has 13 amino acids. CDR3 amino acids: CAISDGGGHEQYF. The CDR3 DNA reads TGTGCCATCAGTGACGGGGGGGGCCACGAGCAGTACTTC.

This clonotype occurred many times. This rearrangement joins TRBV28 to TRBJ1-1; D might be TRBD1 (5 bases). The CDR3 runs to 15 residues. V was shortened by 5 bases and J by 7 bases, with 20 bases between the two germline ends. The germline V gene has CDR1 MDHEN and CDR2 SYDVKM. CDR3 region: CASSPHEGPGDEAFF. DNA of the CDR3: TGTGCCAGCAGTCCTCATGAGGGGCCGGGGGATGAAGCTTTCTTT.

There are a few counts of this clonotype. The V gene is TRBV6-1, the J gene TRBJ1-5; D not certain. CDR1 and CDR2 (germline): MNHNS, SASEGT. The CDR3 is 12 residues long. With 4 bases removed from V and 6 bases from J, the gap between germline ends came to 7 bases. CDR3 sequence: CASSVSSQPQHF. CDR3 DNA sequence: TGTGCCAGCAGTGTCAGTTCTCAGCCCCAGCATTTT.

This clonotype has a count of ten or more. V usage is TRBV20-1 and J usage is TRBJ2-3, with D unclear. Per germline, CDR1 DFQATT and CDR2 SNEGSKA (reference sequence). CDR3 length: 15 amino acids. The V end was cut by 3 bases, the J end by 0 bases, with 13 bases between. CDR3 residues: CSARETDASTDTQYF. CDR3 nucleotide sequence: TGCAGTGCTAGGGAGACTGACGCGAGCACAGATACGCAGTATTTT.

This clonotype was detected only a few times. The chain's CDR3 is CASSPGASGAYEQYF. The CDR3 nucleotides are TGTGCCAGCAGCCCTGGGGCTAGCGGGGCCTACGAGCAGTACTTC. The chain links TRBV7-9 to TRBJ2-7; 9 bases match TRBD2. V lost 5 bases and J lost 2; bases outside the gene matches: 7. Germline values: CDR1 SEHNR, CDR2 FQNEAQ (reference sequence). The CDR3 covers 15 residues. The variable domain in full, with the rest retrieved from reference TRBV7-9 and TRBJ2-7, is DTGVSQNPRHKITKRGQNVTFRCDPISEHNRLYWYRQTLGQGPEFLTYFQNEAQLEKSRLLSDRFSAERPKGSFSTLEIQRTEQGDSAMYLCASSPGASGAYEQYFGPGTRLTVT.

This clonotype has a handful of counts. This chain links TRBV6-1 with TRBJ2-7; D possibly corresponds to TRBD1 (5 bases). Germline CDR1 reads MNHNS; CDR2 reads SASEGT. Trimming shortened V by 10 bases and J by 3 bases, and 13 bases separated the two germline ends. There are 12 residues in the CDR3. In DNA, the CDR3 is TGTGCCATTAGACAGTCGGGCTACGAGCAGTACTTC. The encoded protein is CAIRQSGYEQYF.

This clonotype has only a few counts. This rearrangement joins TRBV27 to TRBJ2-7; D remains ambiguous. The V gene's germline CDR1 is MNHEY and CDR2 SMNVEV (reference sequence). Trimming removed 3 bases from V and 4 bases from J, with 16 bases in between. CDR3 length: 15 amino acids. Written as DNA, the CDR3 is TGTGCCAGCAGTTTGAAATCACGGGCCGAGTACGAGCAGTACTTC. Residues: CASSLKSRAEYEQYF.